The 13 T cell receptor beta chains given below trace back to one sample, sequenced in a study of T-cell reconstitution after alpha-beta-depleted transplantation in children. Unique molecular identifiers tagged the TCRbeta library. TCRdb ran MiXCR on the PCR reads and lists one entry per CDR3 protein. Here the sample spans fewer than 750,000 distinct CDR3 sequences, roughly 23% being singletons. The sample in question was PBMCs, mostly from graft donor cells, obtained 360 days after TCRalphabeta/CD19-depleted stem cell transplant. These receptors were obtained from a boy under three years old who had a stem cell transplant for acute myeloid leukemia, so the T cells may come from the graft donor.

This clonotype came up many times. The chain recombines TRBV20-1 with TRBJ2-7; D might be TRBD1 (6 bases). CDR3 length: 11 residues. Germline V gives CDR1 DFQATT, CDR2 SNEGSKA (reference sequence). Trimming left V 5 bases short and J 7 bases short, with 12 bases between. Here the CDR3 DNA reads TGCAGTGCTGGGGGCAGGGTTGAGCAGTACGTC. Residues: CSAGGRVEQYV.

V and J are TRBV12-3 or TRBV12-4 and TRBJ1-4; D perhaps matches TRBD1 (5 bases). CDR3 length: 17 amino acids. Trimming shortened V by 6 bases and J by 8 bases, and 25 bases separated the two germline ends. The CDR3 nucleotides are TGTGCCAGCAGCTTTTGGGGCCTGACGGGGTTAGGGGAAAAACTGTTTTTT. This translates into CASSFWGLTGLGEKLFF.

V and J are TRBV5-1 and TRBJ2-3; 10 bases align to TRBD1. Per the germline V gene, CDR1 is SGHRS and CDR2 is YFSETQ. The ends lost 2 bases at V and 2 bases at J; junction bases unmatched: 5. The CDR3 has 16 amino acids. The CDR3 DNA reads TGCGCCAGCAGCTTTATGACAGGGGGCCTCACAGATACGCAGTATTTT. Translating it yields CASSFMTGGLTDTQYF.

This clonotype was seen a single time. J is TRBJ2-1 and V is TRBV4-1; TRBD2 agrees at 13 bases. The CDR3 runs to 16 residues. With 8 bases clipped from V and 7 bases from J, the junction kept 11 bases outside the gene matches. Germline V gene data show CDR1 as MGHRA and CDR2 as YSYEKL. CDR3 loop: CASSPTSGGSWNEQFF. The CDR3 coding sequence is TGCGCCAGCTCACCGACTAGCGGGGGGTCGTGGAATGAGCAGTTCTTC.

The gene calls are TRBV28 and TRBJ1-1, with D maybe TRBD1 (5 bases). Trimming removed 7 bases at V and 1 base at J, with 13 bases between. In germline, CDR1 is MDHEN, CDR2 SYDVKM. The CDR3 has 14 residues. CDR3 protein: CASNTGRWNTEAFF. The CDR3 nucleotides read TGTGCCAGCAACACGGGACGCTGGAACACTGAAGCTTTCTTT.

This clonotype showed up just a few times. The gene calls are TRBV21-1 and TRBJ1-1. TRBV21-1 corresponds to a pseudogene. The CDR3 spans 15 residues. The chain's CDR3 is CASSTEMAGNTEAFF. CDR3 nucleotides: TGTGCCAGCAGCACCGAAATGGCAGGGAACACTGAAGCTTTCTTT.

This chain joins TRBV5-1 and TRBJ2-3, with D possibly TRBD2 on 5 matching bases. The CDR3 is 16 amino acids. Germline V gene lookup returns CDR1 SGHRS and CDR2 YFSETQ. Trimming removed 3 bases from V and 0 bases from J, with 14 bases in between. The CDR3 DNA follows: TGCGCCAGCAGCTCTACTTACGGGGAGAGCACAGATACGCAGTATTTT. It encodes CASSSTYGESTDTQYF.

The sample holds a few counts of this clonotype. This chain joins TRBV7-9 and TRBJ2-7; D is perhaps TRBD1 (6 bases). The V gene lost 4 bases and the J gene lost 3 bases, with 13 bases spanning the gap. The CDR3 spans 14 residues. Germline V gene data show CDR1 as SEHNR and CDR2 as FQNEAQ (reference sequence). For the CDR3, the DNA is TGTGCCAGCAGCTCGCAGACAGGATTCTACGAGCAGTACTTC. Amino acid sequence: CASSSQTGFYEQYF.

This clonotype was detected only a few times. The genes are TRBV6-2 or TRBV6-3 and TRBJ2-1; 7 bases are shared with TRBD2. Germline CDR1 is MNHEY and CDR2 is SVGEGT. The length of the CDR3 is 16 residues. J gave up 4 bases and V 6 bases, and 12 bases lay outside the gene matches. CDR3 coding DNA: TGTGCCAGCAGCTCCTGGAGCGGGGTCCCTTACAATGAGCAGTTCTTC. Its protein is CASSSWSGVPYNEQFF.

This clonotype was seen at least ten times. The V call is TRBV5-5, the J call TRBJ2-3, with D maybe TRBD1 (5 bases). The CDR3 runs to 13 residues. The germline V and J ends were trimmed by 4 bases and 6 bases, with 12 bases remaining between them. Germline V gene lookup returns CDR1 SGHKS and CDR2 YYEKEE (reference sequence). The CDR3 loop is CASSPTRADTQYF. For the CDR3, the DNA is TGTGCCAGCAGCCCAACCAGGGCGGATACGCAGTATTTT.

There are many counts of this clonotype. V usage is TRBV12-3 or TRBV12-4 and J usage is TRBJ2-7, with a weak D call TRBD1 (6 bases). V dropped 2 bases and J dropped 5 bases, with 13 bases sitting between them. The CDR3 runs 14 residues. The CDR3, as DNA: TGTGCCAGCAGTTTAAAACAGGGTGAGAACGAGCAGTACTTC. Protein: CASSLKQGENEQYF.

This clonotype occurred a few times. The chain combines TRBV20-1 with TRBJ2-3; no clear D gene. V lost 6 bases and J lost 1, with 20 bases in between. The CDR3 sequence is 16 residues long. Germline CDR1 DFQATT, CDR2 SNEGSKA (reference sequence). CDR3 DNA: TGCAGTGCCAAAAGCCCTACGTCAGGCGGCACAGATACGCAGTATTTT. It specifies CSAKSPTSGGTDTQYF.

In its sample, this clonotype was seen many times. This chain connects TRBV6-5 to TRBJ1-2, with a weak D call TRBD1 (5 bases). The germline V and J ends were trimmed by 5 bases and 5 bases, with 9 bases remaining between them. The CDR3 extends over 12 amino acids. Germline V gene sequence: CDR1 MNHEY, CDR2 SVGAGI. CDR3 nucleotides: TGTGCCAGCAGTGGGGGGTTTTATGGCTACACCTTC. This gives the protein CASSGGFYGYTF.